Shown below are 20 T cell receptor beta chains from a single sample sequenced in a study of Ad26.COV2.S vaccination and SARS-CoV-2 variants. Assay used: immunoSEQ multiplex PCR; TCRdb lists only in-frame clones, some missing. Of some 480,000 clones in the sample, around nine tenths were seen once. Sample treatment: some 20 received Ad26.COV2.S at low or high dose, single or two shots; 5 received placebo; per-sample allocation not given. Each sample was drawn 63 days after the first injection (of vaccine or placebo). The sequences come from peripheral blood, collected in a trial of Ad26.COV2.S vaccine versus placebo. Source of these receptors: a person between 18 and 65 years old who received the Ad26.COV2.S COVID-19 vaccine or a placebo.

A single count supports this clone. V and J are TRBV3-1 (or the pseudogene TRBV3-2) and TRBJ2-7; 7 nucleotides align to TRBD2. V trimming: 0 bases; J trimming: 11 bases; junction bases outside the gene matches: 16. Germline V gene sequence: CDR1 LGHDT, CDR2 YNNKEL (reference sequence). CDR3 length: 16 residues. The CDR3 sequence: CASSQDPFVPGGREYF. The DNA of the CDR3 is TGTGCCAGCAGCCAAGATCCATTTGTGCCGGGAGGTCGAGAGTACTTC.

The chain employs TRBV3-1 (or the pseudogene TRBV3-2) and TRBJ2-7, with D uncertain. The CDR3 contains 15 residues. CDR1 and CDR2 from the germline V gene are LGHDT and YNNKEL (reference sequence). Trimming stripped 0 bases from V and 2 bases from J, with 11 bases between. The CDR3 DNA reads as TGTGCCAGCAGCCAAGATCTTCGACCACCCTACGAGCAGTACTTC. Residues: CASSQDLRPPYEQYF.

This clone has more than one count but fewer than ten. This chain links TRBV28 with TRBJ2-7; 7 bases agree with TRBD1. V was clipped by 8 bases and J by 2 bases; unmatched bases: 0. Germline values: CDR1 MDHEN, CDR2 SYDVKM. CDR3 length: 11 amino acids. Here the CDR3 reads CASGQAYEQYF. CDR3 in DNA: TGTGCCAGCGGACAGGCCTACGAGCAGTACTTC.

The rearrangement links TRBV4-3 to TRBJ1-4, with 9 positions matching TRBD1. V lost 4 bases to trimming and J lost 7 bases; unmatched junction nucleotides: 16. Looked up from germline, CDR1 is LGHNA and CDR2 is YSLEER. There are 18 residues in the CDR3. The DNA of the CDR3 is TGCGCCAGCAGCCCAGGTTCCGGGGGAGGGACAGGGAGTGAAAAACTGTTTTTT. It yields the protein CASSPGSGGGTGSEKLFF.

V is TRBV6-5 and J is TRBJ2-3; 12 positions match TRBD2. The CDR3 consists of 14 residues. V lost 10 bases to trimming and J lost 5 bases; unmatched junction nucleotides: 7. CDR1 is MNHEY, CDR2 SVGAGI, per germline. The CDR3 region has the DNA TGTGCCAATCTAGCGGGAGGGCCGAAAGATACGCAGTATTTT. Translating it yields CANLAGGPKDTQYF.

The J gene is TRBJ2-2, the V gene TRBV3-1 (or the pseudogene TRBV3-2), with 7 bases matching TRBD1. Germline V gene sequence: CDR1 LGHDT, CDR2 YNNKEL (reference sequence). The CDR3 totals 12 residues. J was trimmed by 9 bases and V by 5 bases; bases with no gene match: 3. CDR3 amino acids: CASSGTAWELFF. Here the CDR3 DNA reads TGTGCCAGCAGCGGGACAGCCTGGGAGCTGTTTTTT.

There are a few counts of this clone. The V and J genes are TRBV29-1 and TRBJ1-3, with D uncertain. Germline CDR1 is SQVTM and CDR2 is ANQGSEA. With 5 bases removed from V and 2 bases from J, the gap between germline ends came to 7 bases. The length of the CDR3 is 12 residues. CDR3 in DNA: TGCAGCGTTCAGATCACTGGAAACACCATATATTTT. It encodes CSVQITGNTIYF.

This clone has just a few counts. The chain recombines TRBV3-1 (or the pseudogene TRBV3-2) with TRBJ1-1; weak D call: TRBD1 (5 bases). V shed 1 base and J shed 1 base, with 10 bases lying between them. The CDR3 has 15 residues. Germline V gene data show CDR1 as LGHDT and CDR2 as YNNKEL (reference sequence). The CDR3 bases are TGTGCCAGCAGCCAAGTACCCGGGGCGAACACTGAAGCTTTCTTT. Residues: CASSQVPGANTEAFF.

This chain links TRBV10-3 with TRBJ2-7; TRBD2 might be the D (6 bases). Trimming removed 7 bases from V and 6 bases from J, with 19 bases in between. Germline values: CDR1 ENHRY, CDR2 SYGVKD. This CDR3 has 14 amino acids. CDR3 in amino acids: CAITLGGLESEQYF. In DNA form, the CDR3 reads TGTGCCATCACCCTCGGGGGTTTGGAGAGCGAGCAGTACTTC.

The chain uses TRBV28 and TRBJ2-7, with no clear D. The CDR3 loop spans 14 amino acids. The V and J ends lost 1 base and 6 bases respectively, with 13 bases between them. Germline V gene data show CDR1 as MDHEN and CDR2 as SYDVKM. CDR3 residues: CASSLFHLLSEQYF. DNA for the CDR3: TGTGCCAGCAGTTTATTTCATCTGCTCTCCGAGCAGTACTTC.

The chain employs TRBV15 and TRBJ1-2; the D gene is possibly TRBD1 (6 bases). With 0 bases removed from V and 4 bases from J, the gap between germline ends came to 12 bases. The CDR3 loop spans 15 amino acids. Germline loops: CDR1 LNHNV, CDR2 YYDKDF (reference sequence). This CDR3 is CATSREVRTVYGYTF. CDR3 DNA: TGTGCCACCAGCAGAGAAGTAAGGACAGTCTATGGCTACACCTTC.

The chain carries TRBV23-1 and TRBJ1-5; maybe TRBD1 (5 bases). TRBV23-1 counts as an open reading frame of uncertain function. Trimming stripped 9 bases from V and 3 bases from J, with 21 bases between. This CDR3 spans 16 amino acids. The CDR3 nucleotides are TGCGCCAGGAAGCACATCGGAGGGGTTCACAATCAGCCCCAGCATTTT. It translates to CARKHIGGVHNQPQHF.

The CDR3 loop reads CASSLKQGRYEQYF. The CDR3 DNA reads as TGTGCCAGCAGCTTAAAGCAGGGCCGCTACGAGCAGTACTTC. The rearrangement links TRBV7-3 to TRBJ2-7, with a tentative D call TRBD1 (5 bases). Trimming took off 1 base at V and 3 bases at J, with 10 bases between the two ends. The CDR3 runs 14 residues. CDR1 and CDR2 (germline): SGHTA, FQGTGA.

The V gene is TRBV11-2, the J gene TRBJ2-1; no reliable D call. Germline assignment: CDR1 SGHAT and CDR2 FQNNGV. This CDR3 region has 16 residues. The ends were cut back, 5 bases at V and 8 bases at J, with 22 bases in the middle. The CDR3 nucleotides are TGTGCCAGCAGCCAACTTAGGTCTCGCGGCAACTATGAGCAGTTCTTC. Translated: CASSQLRSRGNYEQFF.

V gene TRBV29-1 combines with J gene TRBJ2-1; a possible D gene is TRBD2 (6 bases). The V end was cut by 0 bases, the J end by 0 bases, with 18 bases between. This CDR3 region has 18 residues. The germline gives CDR1 SQVTM, CDR2 ANQGSEA. CDR3 sequence reads: CSVEDLIGVGSSYNEQFF. CDR3 bases: TGCAGCGTTGAAGATCTTATAGGGGTCGGGAGCTCCTACAATGAGCAGTTCTTC.

DNA of the CDR3: TGTGCTAGTGGGGCCGGGACCTCTACAATGAAGCAGTTCTTC. Its translation: CASGAGTSTMKQFF. The chain joins TRBV12-5 to TRBJ2-1; D may correspond to TRBD1 or TRBD2 (5 bases each). The CDR3 covers 14 residues. The germline gives CDR1 LGHNT, CDR2 FRNRAP. V was cut by 6 bases and J by 11 bases, with 20 bases left in between. Looking up the rest from reference TRBV12-5 and TRBJ2-1 gives the full variable domain: DARVTQTPRHKVTEMGQEVTMRCQPILGHNTVFWYRQTMMQGLELLAYFRNRAPLDDSGMPKDRFSAEMPDATLATLKIQPSEPRDSAVYFCASGAGTSTMKQFFGPGTRLTVL.

The chain carries TRBV20-1 and TRBJ2-7; no clear D. The V end lost 2 bases, the J end lost 6 bases, and 8 bases lay between the germline ends. The germline V gene encodes CDR1 DFQATT and CDR2 SNEGSKA (reference sequence). The CDR3 runs 11 residues. The DNA for the CDR3 is TGCAGTGCTAGACTAGTTTCCGAGCAGTACTTC. The encoded protein is CSARLVSEQYF.

The V call is TRBV9, the J call TRBJ2-3; D may be TRBD2 (6 bases). The CDR3 is 13 amino acids. Trimming removed 6 bases from V and 2 bases from J, with 10 bases in between. Germline V gene sequence: CDR1 SGDLS, CDR2 YYNGEE. CDR3 in amino acids: CASTTGDTDTQYF. CDR3 nucleotide sequence: TGTGCCAGCACCACGGGGGACACAGATACGCAGTATTTT.

V gene TRBV30 combines with J gene TRBJ1-6; possibly TRBD1 for D (6 bases). The germline V gene has CDR1 GTSNPN and CDR2 SVGIG (reference sequence). This CDR3 spans 12 amino acids. The CDR3, as DNA: TGTGCGATCGGGGGGCTTGGGTCACCCCTCCACTTT. Translating gives CAIGGLGSPLHF.

The J gene is TRBJ2-3, the V gene TRBV9; D unresolved. Germline-derived CDR1 and CDR2 are SGDLS and YYNGEE. Trimming pared 0 bases from V and 6 bases from J, leaving 8 bases between. The CDR3 has 13 residues. CDR3 sequence reads: CASSVALADTQYF. The CDR3 nucleotides read TGTGCCAGCAGCGTAGCGTTAGCTGATACGCAGTATTTT.